One T cell receptor (beta chain) is described in this entry. The clone's antigen remains unknown. Per-base qualities were not stored, and no clone one base away is much larger. From the cysteine through the phenylalanine, the CDR3 covers 16 amino acids. The DNA shown is the 48-base CDR3, in frame from base 1. CDR1 and CDR2 are read off the germline V gene as LGHNT and FRNRAP. V and J are trimmed by 6 bases and 6 bases, and the gene matches miss 11 bases of the junction. This specimen comes from a study of shared T cell receptors in the human thymus (dated by TCRdb to the early 2020s). Regarding the complete study: The study investigated the way shared, self-reactive T-cell receptor alpha chains are produced in the human thymus.

Libraries came from the immunoSEQ multiplex PCR assay. TCRdb obtained this table from immuneACCESS and retained in-frame rearrangements with V and J assigned. These tables miss some clones; where compared with another copy, unresolved V genes account for less than half of the shortfall, and the remainder is unexplained. This sample has 500,000 to 850,000 clones in its table, and 70% to 90% of those were observed once. The ten most abundant clones make up just under 0.0095% of the sample. This same sample was also taken into another study, of human thymus T cells. According to the second study: In Finland, the donors were immunologically healthy infants who were having open corrective cardiac surgery for congenital heart defects. The thymus tissue came from surgical resects taken out during corrective cardiac surgery. Biased V and J gene segment usage appeared to be present in both thymic and peripheral blood repertoires. Highly overlapping thymic TCR repertoires among unrelated individuals were reported in the related research. The study described the TCR alpha and beta repertoires in under ten infant thymus samples and a handful of matching peripheral blood samples. The infant donors were about 6 to 244 days old, and the cohort included several males and a couple of females. Thymocytes were released mechanically from tissue and stored at -70 °C as pellets of roughly 8.5-32 million cells. A QIAsymphony instrument was used to extract genomic DNA from frozen cell pellets. TCRB and TCRAD loci were amplified from a standardized quantity of quality-controlled genomic DNA using the immunoSEQ multiplex PCR assay. The amplicons covered the V(D)J region and were long enough to include the CDR3 and to identify the V and J genes. The commercial immunoSEQ service was used to sequence amplicons on an Illumina platform. Primer bias and sequencing errors were corrected as previously described, and TCRAD and TCRB definitions were based on the IMGT database. The repertoires were analysed using immunoSEQ Analyzer 3.0 and VDJTools for basic statistics, V/J segment usage, diversity estimates, rarefaction and pairwise overlap. Diversity was estimated using the Chao1, ChaoE, Efron-Thisted, Shannon and inverse Simpson indices, and was also estimated on datasets down-sampled to the size of the smallest sample. Repertoire overlap used strict matching of CDR3 nucleotide sequence, V gene and J gene, with Jaccard-based multidimensional scaling clustering. On average, thymus samples gave about 750,000 unique TCRB clonotypes, whereas blood samples gave around 80,000.

Input material: thymocytes. This sequence originates from a boy younger than two with a congenital heart defect. Donor details come from another sample of the same person, matched by shared clones. Rearrangement joined TRBV12-5 to TRBJ2-1, with 10 bases matching TRBD2. CDR3 protein: CASGPYPWTSGNEQFF. The DNA sequence follows: TGTGCTAGTGGCCCCTACCCCTGGACTAGCGGCAATGAGCAGTTCTTC. Supplemented by the reference TRBV12-5 and TRBJ2-1 proteins around the CDR3, the complete variable domain is DARVTQTPRHKVTEMGQEVTMRCQPILGHNTVFWYRQTMMQGLELLAYFRNRAPLDDSGMPKDRFSAEMPDATLATLKIQPSEPRDSAVYFCASGPYPWTSGNEQFFGPGTRLTVL.